This T cell receptor (beta chain) was sequenced during a study of blood T cell repertoires in COVID-19. Background on the study: The samples span acute and convalescent COVID-19 from the United States, Italy and Spain. Nucleic acid was either cDNA or gDNA, and it came from T cells, B-cell-depleted T cells, or PBMCs.

CDR1 is KGHDR, CDR2 SFDVKD, per germline. Between the trimmed V and J ends, which lost 2 bases and 5 bases, there was a span of 15 bases. The CDR3 sequence is 16 residues long. Method: immunoSEQ multiplex PCR; TCRdb's copy keeps in-frame clones and lacks some. Of fewer than 250,000 clones listed, approximately 85% are singletons. J is TRBJ2-1 and V is TRBV24-1; D perhaps matches TRBD1 (6 bases). The specimen sequenced was PBMCs or T cells enriched from blood (not recorded which). This clonotype was obtained from a woman aged 45-65 years who had recovered from COVID-19. CDR3 sequence: CATSDWGTGFDNEQFF. In nucleotides, the CDR3 is TGTGCCACCAGTGATTGGGGAACAGGGTTTGACAATGAGCAGTTCTTC.